Listed here is a single T cell receptor (beta chain). Its target is not known. Profiling relied on immunoSEQ multiplex PCR, and the TCRdb table lists in-frame clones only, not all of them. The sample includes over 120,000 clones, roughly 86% of them seen just once. These data come from a study of T cell responses to AZD1222 COVID-19 vaccine. Study observations and caveats: White British ancestry dominated among donors, who included more females, and clonal diversity was possibly underestimated. Baseline seropositivity characterized only six AZD1222 recipients. Spike-specific TCR repertoires showed rising breadth and depth after two AZD1222 doses.

The specimen comprised peripheral blood, sampled 28 days after the second AZD1222 dose. This TCR was recovered from an adult who received the AZD1222 COVID-19 vaccine.

The CDR3 nucleotides read TGCGCCAGCAGCTTGGGGCAGATCTATGGCTACACCTTC. Translating gives CASSLGQIYGYTF. This rearrangement joins TRBV5-1 to TRBJ1-2; D is ambiguous. V lost 0 bases and J lost 4, with 7 bases in between. Per the germline V gene, CDR1 is SGHRS and CDR2 is YFSETQ. CDR3 length: 13 residues.